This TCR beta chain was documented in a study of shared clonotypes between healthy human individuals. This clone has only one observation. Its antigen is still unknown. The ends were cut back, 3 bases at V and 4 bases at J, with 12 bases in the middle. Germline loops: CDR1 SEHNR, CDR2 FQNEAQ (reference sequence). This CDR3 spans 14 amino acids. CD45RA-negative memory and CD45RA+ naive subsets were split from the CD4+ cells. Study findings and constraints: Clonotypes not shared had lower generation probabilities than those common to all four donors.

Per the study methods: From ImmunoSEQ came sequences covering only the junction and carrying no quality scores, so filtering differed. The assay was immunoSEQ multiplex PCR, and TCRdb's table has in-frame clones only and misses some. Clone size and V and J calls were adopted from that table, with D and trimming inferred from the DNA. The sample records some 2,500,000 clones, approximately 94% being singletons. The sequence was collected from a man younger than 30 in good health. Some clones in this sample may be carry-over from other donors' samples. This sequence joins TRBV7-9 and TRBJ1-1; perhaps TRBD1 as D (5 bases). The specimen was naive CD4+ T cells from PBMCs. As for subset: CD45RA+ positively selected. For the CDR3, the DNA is TGTGCCAGCAGCTTGGGGGGGTATGGCACTGAAGCTTTCTTT. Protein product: CASSLGGYGTEAFF.